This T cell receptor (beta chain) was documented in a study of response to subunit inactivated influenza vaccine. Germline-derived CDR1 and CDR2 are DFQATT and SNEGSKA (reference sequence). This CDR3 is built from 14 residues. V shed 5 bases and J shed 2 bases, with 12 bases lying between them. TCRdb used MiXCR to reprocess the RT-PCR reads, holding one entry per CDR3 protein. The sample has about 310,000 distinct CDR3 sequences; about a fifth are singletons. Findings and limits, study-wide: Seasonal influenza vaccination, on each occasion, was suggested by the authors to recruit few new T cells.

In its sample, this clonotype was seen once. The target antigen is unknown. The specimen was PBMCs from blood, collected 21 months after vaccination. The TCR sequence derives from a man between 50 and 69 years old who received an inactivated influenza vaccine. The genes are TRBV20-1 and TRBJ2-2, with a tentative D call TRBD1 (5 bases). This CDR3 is CSAGVRVNTGELFF. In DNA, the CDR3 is TGCAGTGCTGGGGTCAGGGTTAACACCGGGGAGCTGTTTTTT.